A single sample is the source of the 24 T cell receptor beta chains below, sequenced in a study of beta chain features in type 1 diabetes. Expressed TCRB transcripts were sequenced, since all the RNA that had been isolated was reverse transcribed. Clones were sequenced by immunoSEQ multiplex PCR, and TCRdb holds only the in-frame ones, with some missing. Counted here are hundreds of thousands of clones, 17% occurring once; the ten biggest clones make up 0.023%. The sequenced sample was naive CD4+ T cells from blood. The receptor set was obtained from a woman aged 18-29 years in good health.

The chain combines TRBV5-1 with TRBJ2-3; D is uncertain. The CDR3 is 15 residues long. V was shortened by 7 bases and J by 5 bases, with 20 bases between the two germline ends. Germline V gene lookup returns CDR1 SGHRS and CDR2 YFSETQ. CDR3 nucleotide sequence: TGCGCCAGCGGCCCCCGCCAACGGAGTTTAGATACGCAGTATTTT. Translating it yields CASGPRQRSLDTQYF.

Only a few counts were recorded for this clone. The chain couples TRBV2 to TRBJ1-2; no reliable D call. The V and J ends lost 8 bases and 0 bases respectively, with 13 bases between them. The CDR3 length is 14 residues. CDR1 is SNHLY, CDR2 FYNNEI, per germline. CDR3 sequence: CASLPEASNYGYTF. The CDR3 DNA sequence: TGTGCCAGCTTGCCAGAGGCTTCTAACTATGGCTACACCTTC.

The chain combines TRBV28 with TRBJ2-3; no clear D gene. The V end was cut by 7 bases, the J end by 3 bases, with 17 bases between. Germline CDR1 is MDHEN and CDR2 is SYDVKM. There are 15 residues in the CDR3. CDR3 sequence reads: CASTGPSSGTDTQYF. The CDR3 DNA follows: TGTGCCAGCACCGGACCGAGTTCGGGTACAGATACGCAGTATTTT.

The chain recombines TRBV19 with TRBJ2-1; 9 nucleotides match TRBD1. Germline loops: CDR1 LNHDA, CDR2 SQIVND (reference sequence). The J segment lost 9 bases and the V segment lost 5 bases, leaving 11 bases of the junction unmatched. The CDR3 totals 15 residues. The CDR3 region is CASSGQGPMGGEQFF. Written as DNA, the CDR3 is TGTGCCAGTAGTGGACAGGGGCCCATGGGGGGTGAGCAGTTCTTC.

The DNA for the CDR3 is TGCGCCAGCAGCGGACAGGGGAACATTCAGTACTTC. Amino acid sequence: CASSGQGNIQYF. The rearrangement links TRBV10-1 to TRBJ2-4; 9 nucleotides align to TRBD1. This CDR3 has 12 amino acids. Germline V lookup: CDR1 WNHNN, CDR2 SYGVQD (reference sequence). V gave up 6 bases and J gave up 7 bases; unmatched junction bases: 1.

This chain uses TRBV7-9 with TRBJ2-7; the D gene is possibly TRBD2 (5 bases). Trimming cost V 5 bases and J 3 bases, with 17 bases left between them. Germline CDR1 reads SEHNR; CDR2 reads FQNEAQ (reference sequence). This CDR3 has 15 amino acids. This CDR3 is CASSQDASRGYEQYF. The DNA for the CDR3 is TGTGCCAGCAGCCAAGATGCATCTCGGGGCTACGAGCAGTACTTC.

This clone was observed a few times. V usage is TRBV2 and J usage is TRBJ1-2, with TRBD1 identical over 10 bases. CDR1 and CDR2 from the germline V gene are SNHLY and FYNNEI. This CDR3 is 16 amino acids long. J was trimmed by 2 bases and V by 1 base; bases with no gene match: 4. The CDR3, as DNA: TGTGCCAGCAGTGAAGGACAGGGGGCGGGGAACTATGGCTACACCTTC. Translation gives CASSEGQGAGNYGYTF. Using reference TRBV2 and TRBJ1-2 for the parts outside the CDR3, the full variable domain is EPEVTQTPSHQVTQMGQEVILRCVPISNHLYFYWYRQILGQKVEFLVSFYNNEISEKSEIFDDQFSVERPDGSNFTLKIRSTKLEDSAMYFCASSEGQGAGNYGYTFGSGTRLTVV.

This clone occurred a few times. This same CDR3 is encoded by further DNA sequences in the sample. The chain couples TRBV18 to TRBJ1-2, with a possible D match to TRBD1 (6 bases). Germline assignment: CDR1 KGHSH and CDR2 LQKENI. The CDR3 contains 14 residues. The V gene lost 3 bases and the J gene lost 3 bases, with 11 bases spanning the gap. The CDR3 is CASSPGAGDYGYTF. In DNA, the CDR3 is TGTGCCAGCTCACCGGGAGCAGGGGACTATGGCTACACCTTC.

The sample holds a few counts of this clone. The chain has TRBV4-1 and TRBJ1-4; possibly TRBD1 for D (5 bases). Germline V gives CDR1 MGHRA, CDR2 YSYEKL. V shed 5 bases and J shed 5 bases, with 15 bases lying between them. The CDR3 extends over 15 amino acids. This chain's CDR3 is CASSVGAGGNEKLFF. The CDR3 coding sequence is TGCGCCAGCAGCGTCGGGGCAGGTGGGAATGAAAAACTGTTTTTT.

This clone was counted between two and nine times. The gene calls are TRBV19 and TRBJ2-7; D is unresolved. Germline V CDR1 and CDR2: LNHDA, SQIVND (reference sequence). The V and J ends lost 3 bases and 4 bases respectively, with 16 bases between them. CDR3 size: 15 residues. In DNA, the CDR3 is TGTGCCAGTAGTATGACCGAACTATCCCGTTACGAGCAGTACTTC. This gives the protein CASSMTELSRYEQYF.

This clone occurred a few times. This chain connects TRBV9 to TRBJ1-2; D ambiguous. The germline gives CDR1 SGDLS, CDR2 YYNGEE. The CDR3 length is 11 residues. V gave up 3 bases and J gave up 5 bases, with 5 bases separating them. CDR3 sequence: CASSAMYGYTF. As DNA, the CDR3 is TGTGCCAGCAGCGCCATGTATGGCTACACCTTC.

This clone occurred a few times. The chain carries TRBV7-2 and TRBJ2-7; 10 bases are shared with TRBD2. Germline CDR1 is SGHTA and CDR2 is FQGNSA. The V gene end was trimmed by 4 bases and the J gene end by 5 bases; junction bases not matched to a gene: 5. This CDR3 has 14 residues. The CDR3 nucleotides are TGTGCCAGCAGCTCCCTAGCGGGAGCGGACGAGCAGTACTTC. It specifies CASSSLAGADEQYF.

The chain uses TRBV5-1 and TRBJ1-1, with D maybe TRBD1 (6 bases). Germline loops: CDR1 SGHRS, CDR2 YFSETQ. The CDR3 extends over 16 amino acids. V lost 0 bases and J lost 6, with 18 bases in between. The CDR3 DNA is TGCGCCAGCAGCTTGGCATTGGGGGCCCCTGTCCCTGAAGCTTTCTTT. Translated: CASSLALGAPVPEAFF.

This clone showed up just a few times. The chain links TRBV9 to TRBJ2-3, with D possibly being TRBD2 (5 bases). Looked up from germline, CDR1 is SGDLS and CDR2 is YYNGEE. Trimming removed 1 base at V and 9 bases at J, with 12 bases between. There are 13 residues in the CDR3. The CDR3 is CASSVTTPGTQYF. CDR3 in DNA: TGTGCCAGCAGCGTAACGACCCCGGGGACGCAGTATTTT.

The V call is TRBV18, the J call TRBJ2-2, with TRBD1 identical over 8 bases. Trimming cost V 0 bases and J 6 bases; bases outside gene matches: 3. From germline, CDR1 is KGHSH and CDR2 LQKENI. There are 15 residues in the CDR3. CDR3 in DNA: TGTGCCAGCTCACCACCGCAGGGGGCGGCCGGGGAGCTGTTTTTT. This codes for CASSPPQGAAGELFF.

The J gene is TRBJ2-3, the V gene TRBV6-1, with 7 bases lining up with TRBD2. The V segment lost 4 bases and the J segment 6 bases; nucleotides outside the gene matches: 7. CDR1 is MNHNS and CDR2 is SASEGT in the germline V gene. This CDR3 has 14 amino acids. This CDR3 reads CASSVASGMDTQYF. The CDR3, as DNA: TGTGCCAGCAGTGTAGCTAGCGGCATGGATACGCAGTATTTT.

In its sample, this clone was seen a few times. This chain joins TRBV5-1 and TRBJ2-4; TRBD2 matches at 12 bases. This CDR3 is 18 amino acids long. Looked up from germline, CDR1 is SGHRS and CDR2 is YFSETQ. V shed 0 bases, J shed 6 bases, and the junction held 10 bases outside the gene matches. DNA of the CDR3: TGCGCCAGCAGCTTGGGGCTAGCGGGAGGGTCCGTCGGAAACATTCAGTACTTC. Protein sequence: CASSLGLAGGSVGNIQYF.

This clone has more than one count but fewer than ten. The chain joins TRBV7-2 to TRBJ2-1, with 10 bases identical to TRBD2. This CDR3 spans 15 amino acids. V trimming: 1 base; J trimming: 8 bases; junction bases outside the gene matches: 5. Germline V CDR1 and CDR2: SGHTA, FQGNSA. The CDR3 loop reads CASSLGLAGVDEQFF. In DNA form, the CDR3 reads TGTGCCAGCAGCTTAGGTCTAGCGGGAGTAGATGAGCAGTTCTTC.

The chain couples TRBV7-9 to TRBJ2-7; no clear D. The CDR3 totals 14 residues. Per germline, CDR1 SEHNR and CDR2 FQNEAQ (reference sequence). Deletions cut 2 bases from V and 2 bases from J, with 10 bases between. The CDR3 loop reads CASSLLDNAYEQYF. As DNA, the CDR3 is TGTGCCAGCAGCTTACTAGACAACGCCTACGAGCAGTACTTC.

The chain is built from TRBV18 and TRBJ2-3; D is perhaps TRBD2 (5 bases). The V and J ends lost 5 bases and 2 bases respectively, with 17 bases between them. Germline CDR1 KGHSH, CDR2 LQKENI. The CDR3 loop spans 16 amino acids. The CDR3 protein is CASSSQSGRPTDTQYF. The CDR3 DNA reads as TGTGCCAGCTCATCACAAAGCGGCCGCCCCACAGATACGCAGTATTTT.

This clone was seen more than once but under ten times. V gene TRBV28 combines with J gene TRBJ1-2; D is possibly TRBD1 (5 bases). CDR3 length equals 15 residues. V dropped 2 bases and J dropped 4 bases, with 14 bases sitting between them. CDR1 is MDHEN, CDR2 SYDVKM, per germline. The DNA of the CDR3 is TGTGCCAGCAGTTTAGCCCCCGAGGGGACCTATGGCTACACCTTC. Amino acids: CASSLAPEGTYGYTF.

This clone was observed a handful of times. The J gene is TRBJ2-5, the V gene TRBV6-5, with D unresolved. The germline V gene has CDR1 MNHEY and CDR2 SVGAGI. The CDR3 consists of 16 residues. Trimming left V 0 bases short and J 2 bases short, with 13 bases between. The CDR3 loop is CASSYSSPPRQETQYF. The CDR3 DNA reads TGTGCCAGCAGTTACTCGAGCCCGCCACGACAAGAGACCCAGTACTTC.

The table lists this clone with a few counts. The chain is built from TRBV6-1 and TRBJ2-5; TRBD1 matches at 8 bases. Unmatched junction bases numbered 7, after V lost 11 bases and J lost 5 bases. The length of the CDR3 is 12 residues. CDR1 MNHNS and CDR2 SASEGT come from the germline V gene. The CDR3 spells CALDRAGETQYF. The CDR3 DNA reads TGTGCCCTGGACAGGGCTGGCGAGACCCAGTACTTC.

This rearrangement joins TRBV4-2 to TRBJ2-1; TRBD2 agrees at 11 bases. In germline, CDR1 is LGHNA, CDR2 YNFKEQ. The CDR3 consists of 13 residues. The junction had 8 bases not matched to a gene; V was cut back by 4 bases and J by 15 bases. The CDR3 region is CASSLPTSGTPFF. In DNA form, the CDR3 reads TGTGCCAGCAGCCTTCCGACTAGCGGGACTCCGTTCTTC.